Listed here are 18 T cell receptor beta chains from one sample, sequenced in a study of blood T cell repertoires in COVID-19. Profiled with immunoSEQ multiplex PCR; TCRdb holds only in-frame clones, not every one. The table lists approximately 210,000 clones, around 88% of them singletons. The sequencing sample was made of PBMCs or T cells enriched from blood (not recorded which). Source of these receptors: a woman in her 50s with acute COVID-19.

J is TRBJ1-5 and V is TRBV6-4; 11 bases line up with TRBD1. Trimming took 6 bases from V and 0 from J; bases not matched to a gene: 10. The CDR3 is made up of 18 amino acids. In germline, CDR1 is MRHNA, CDR2 SNTAGT. For the CDR3, the DNA is TGTGCCAGCAGCGCTCCGGGACAGGGGGTTTCTAGCAATCAGCCCCAGCATTTT. Translating it yields CASSAPGQGVSSNQPQHF.

This chain connects TRBV4-1 to TRBJ1-6; D might be TRBD1 (6 bases). Germline V gene lookup returns CDR1 MGHRA and CDR2 YSYEKL. The ends were cut back, 4 bases at V and 0 bases at J, with 7 bases in the middle. The CDR3 has 15 amino acids. The DNA for the CDR3 is TGCGCCAGCAGCCCGGACAGCTCCTATAATTCACCCCTCCACTTT. Its translation is CASSPDSSYNSPLHF.

This clone was seen once. This chain connects TRBV28 to TRBJ1-1; TRBD1 might be the D (5 bases). V shed 7 bases and J shed 1 base, with 16 bases lying between them. CDR1 and CDR2 (germline): MDHEN, SYDVKM. This CDR3 has 15 amino acids. The CDR3 nucleotides are TGTGCCAGCACCCCGTACAGGTATCAGAACACTGAAGCTTTCTTT. Encoded protein: CASTPYRYQNTEAFF.

This clone was seen a single time. The rearrangement links TRBV19 to TRBJ1-5, with 7 positions matching TRBD1. In germline, CDR1 is LNHDA, CDR2 SQIVND (reference sequence). CDR3 length: 15 amino acids. Trimming at V came to 6 bases and at J to 2 bases, leaving 7 bases not matched to a gene. The DNA of the CDR3 is TGTGCCAGTAGCTTCGACAGGGAGGGCAATCAGCCCCAGCATTTT. This translates into CASSFDREGNQPQHF.

The chain is built from TRBV27 and TRBJ1-1, with a tentative D call TRBD1 (5 bases). CDR1 MNHEY and CDR2 SMNVEV come from the germline V gene (reference sequence). This CDR3 contains 13 residues. The V end was cut by 5 bases, the J end by 1 base, with 8 bases between. CDR3 residues: CASSATENTEAFF. CDR3 nucleotides: TGTGCCAGCAGTGCGACAGAGAACACTGAAGCTTTCTTT.

The chain couples TRBV28 to TRBJ1-5, with a weak D call TRBD1 (5 bases). With 2 bases removed from V and 7 bases from J, the gap between germline ends came to 24 bases. This CDR3 contains 18 residues. Germline CDR1 is MDHEN and CDR2 is SYDVKM. The CDR3 sequence is CASSLRLRRGLLRQPQHF. For the CDR3, the DNA is TGTGCCAGCAGTTTAAGGCTCCGGCGGGGGTTGTTAAGACAGCCCCAGCATTTT.

The rearrangement joins TRBV3-1 (or the pseudogene TRBV3-2) to TRBJ2-7; 10 positions agree with TRBD2. This CDR3 has 15 amino acids. V was pared by 4 bases and J by 5 bases, with 8 bases of the junction left unmatched. CDR1 and CDR2 (germline): LGHDT, YNNKEL (reference sequence). This chain's CDR3 is CASSRAGGPRHEQYF. DNA for the CDR3: TGTGCCAGCAGCCGAGCGGGAGGGCCTAGGCACGAGCAGTACTTC.

The rearrangement joins TRBV12-3 or TRBV12-4 to TRBJ2-1; D might be TRBD2 (6 bases). The CDR3 totals 13 residues. Trimming left V 10 bases short and J 4 bases short, with 14 bases between. The CDR3 region has the DNA TGTGCCACCAGACGGGGAGGATACAATGAGCAGTTCTTC. Translated: CATRRGGYNEQFF.

Ten or more counts support this clone. V usage is TRBV2 and J usage is TRBJ2-2; the match to TRBD2 covers 14 bases. The J segment lost 4 bases and the V segment lost 8 bases, leaving 3 bases of the junction unmatched. CDR1 and CDR2 from the germline V gene are SNHLY and FYNNEI. This CDR3 has 15 residues. CDR3 in DNA: TGTGCCAGCCAGGGACTAGCGGGAGCCACCGGGGAGCTGTTTTTT. Protein: CASQGLAGATGELFF.

The chain is built from TRBV5-5 and TRBJ2-1; D is ambiguous. The germline V gene has CDR1 SGHKS and CDR2 YYEKEE (reference sequence). The CDR3 consists of 13 residues. Between the trimmed V and J ends, which lost 5 bases and 4 bases, there was a span of 10 bases. In DNA, the CDR3 is TGTGCCAGCAGGCTGGTGGAGTACAATGAGCAGTTCTTC. Its protein product is CASRLVEYNEQFF. Full variable domain (outside the CDR3, taken from reference TRBV5-5 and TRBJ2-1): DAGVTQSPTHLIKTRGQQVTLRCSPISGHKSVSWYQQVLGQGPQFIFQYYEKEERGRGNFPDRFSARQFPNYSSELNVNALLLGDSALYLCASRLVEYNEQFFGPGTRLTVL.

The V gene is TRBV3-1 (or the pseudogene TRBV3-2), the J gene TRBJ2-5; 10 bases are a match to TRBD2. CDR3 size: 17 residues. V trimming: 1 base; J trimming: 5 bases; junction bases outside the gene matches: 10. From germline, CDR1 is LGHDT and CDR2 YNNKEL (reference sequence). CDR3 sequence: CASSQVFTSGNLETQYF. CDR3 nucleotides: TGTGCCAGCAGCCAAGTGTTTACTAGCGGGAACTTGGAGACCCAGTACTTC.

The chain recombines TRBV7-2 with TRBJ1-2, with 8 bases matching TRBD1. In germline, CDR1 is SGHTA, CDR2 FQGNSA. This CDR3 is 14 amino acids long. V lost 4 bases and J lost 7; bases outside the gene matches: 8. This chain's CDR3 is CASSWTGLSSGYTF. CDR3 bases: TGTGCCAGCAGCTGGACAGGGTTGAGTAGTGGCTACACCTTC.

The chain carries TRBV4-3 and TRBJ1-2; tentatively, D is TRBD1 (5 bases). V lost 3 bases and J 7 bases, leaving 12 bases between the germline ends. Germline V gene sequence: CDR1 LGHNA, CDR2 YSLEER. The CDR3 extends over 13 amino acids. The CDR3 DNA sequence: TGCGCCAGCAGCCAGGCCAGGGCCGGTGGCTACACCTTC. Translated, it gives CASSQARAGGYTF.

CDR3 amino acids: CASSITRGDTGELFF. The CDR3 DNA sequence: TGTGCCAGTAGTATTACCAGGGGGGACACCGGGGAGCTGTTTTTT. The chain combines TRBV19 with TRBJ2-2; possible D gene TRBD1, 7 bases. Germline CDR1 and CDR2: LNHDA and SQIVND (reference sequence). This CDR3 has 15 residues. V lost 3 bases to trimming and J lost 3 bases, with 11 bases between them.

The V gene is TRBV5-4, the J gene TRBJ1-3; 7 nucleotides agree with TRBD1. V shed 4 bases and J 6 bases; nucleotides not matched to a gene: 7. CDR1 is SGHNT and CDR2 is YYREEE in the germline V gene (reference sequence). The CDR3 is 14 amino acids. CDR3 in DNA: TGTGCCAGCAGCCTGACGGACAGGCCAAACACCATATATTTT. Residues: CASSLTDRPNTIYF.

The chain has TRBV18 and TRBJ1-1; 9 bases match TRBD1. Germline values: CDR1 KGHSH, CDR2 LQKENI. This CDR3 contains 16 residues. J was trimmed by 7 bases and V by 3 bases; bases with no gene match: 12. DNA for the CDR3: TGTGCCAGCTCACCTCGACAGGGGGGCCCCGGCGGTGAAGCTTTCTTT. It codes for CASSPRQGGPGGEAFF.

This rearrangement joins TRBV7-8 to TRBJ1-1; D gene ambiguous. V dropped 5 bases and J dropped 6 bases, with 16 bases sitting between them. The CDR3 has 14 residues. Germline values: CDR1 SGHVS, CDR2 FQNEAQ. CDR3 nucleotide sequence: TGTGCCAGCAGCCCAAGTAGGAGTGCTGCTGAAGCTTTCTTT. Protein: CASSPSRSAAEAFF. The variable domain in full, with the rest retrieved from reference TRBV7-8 and TRBJ1-1, is GAGVSQSPRYKVAKRGQDVALRCDPISGHVSLFWYQQALGQGPEFLTYFQNEAQLDKSGLPSDRFFAERPEGSVSTLKIQRTQQEDSAVYLCASSPSRSAAEAFFGQGTRLTVV.

The chain uses TRBV4-3 and TRBJ2-2; 9 nucleotides match TRBD2. Germline V CDR1 and CDR2: LGHNA, YSLEER. The CDR3 loop spans 16 amino acids. V trimming: 4 bases; J trimming: 2 bases; junction bases outside the gene matches: 5. In DNA, the CDR3 is TGCGCCAGCAGCCGCCGAGCGGGAGGAAACACCGGGGAGCTGTTTTTT. This sequence encodes CASSRRAGGNTGELFF.